Here is one T cell receptor beta chain with its context. Its specificity is unknown. From the germline J gene comes the end of the CDR3, since the read stops 3 residues before it. The repertoire was sequenced with immunoSEQ multiplex PCR; TCRdb's copy has only in-frame clones and lacks some. The sample totals about 33,000 clones. This specimen belongs to a study of Tregs in tolerant kidney transplant recipients. Across the study: Related graft donors supplied nonmyeloablative bone marrow transplants, and mixed chimerism was transient. General study results and limits: This study did not directly address biological reproducibility. The most relevant donor-specific Treg TCRbeta repertoire apparently came from expansion with activated donor B cells.

Germline assignment: CDR1 LNHDA and CDR2 SQIVND (reference sequence). Trimming removed 4 bases at V and 2 bases at J, with 6 bases between. The CDR3 is 12 amino acids. Unstimulated regulatory T cells (CD4+CD25+CD127-), CD4+CD25- non-regulatory cells, CD4 and CD8 cells were FACS-sorted from thawed PBMCs. The V gene is TRBV19, the J gene TRBJ2-7, with no clear D. This TCR was recovered from a human donor who received a combined kidney and bone marrow transplant. The sequenced sample was CD8+ T cells from blood, obtained before the transplant. The DNA read from the CDR3 is TGTGCCAGTAGTAACAGTACCTACGAG. Translating gives CASSNSTYE. In full, the CDR3 is CASSNSTYEQYF.